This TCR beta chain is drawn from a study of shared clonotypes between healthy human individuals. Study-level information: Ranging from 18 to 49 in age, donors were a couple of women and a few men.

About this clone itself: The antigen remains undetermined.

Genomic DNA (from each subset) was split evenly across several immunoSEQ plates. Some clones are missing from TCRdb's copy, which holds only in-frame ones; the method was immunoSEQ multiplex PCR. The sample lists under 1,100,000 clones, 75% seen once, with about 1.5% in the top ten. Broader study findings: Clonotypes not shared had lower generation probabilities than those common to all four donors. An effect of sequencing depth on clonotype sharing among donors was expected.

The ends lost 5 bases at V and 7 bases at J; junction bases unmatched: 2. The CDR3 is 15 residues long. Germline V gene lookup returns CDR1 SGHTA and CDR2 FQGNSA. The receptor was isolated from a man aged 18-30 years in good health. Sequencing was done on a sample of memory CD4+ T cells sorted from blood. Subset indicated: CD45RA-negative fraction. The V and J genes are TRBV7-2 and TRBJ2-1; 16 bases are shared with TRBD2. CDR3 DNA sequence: TGTGCCAGCAGCACGGGACTAGCGGGAGGGAATGAGCAGTTCTTC. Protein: CASSTGLAGGNEQFF.